The rows below give T cell receptor beta chains drawn from one sample of a study of blood T cell repertoires in COVID-19. Produced via immunoSEQ multiplex PCR; TCRdb's table is partial and in-frame only. The sample lists about 330,000 clones; roughly 86% were seen once. The sequencing sample was made of peripheral blood. These receptors originate from a man younger than 45 with COVID-19, enrolled during active disease. CDR3s include the opening cysteine and the closing phenylalanine or tryptophan. The order of the fields is J gene, D gene, V gene, CDR3 DNA, CDR3 protein. The D gene is left open where the match is weak.

TRBJ2-1,TRBD2,TRBV6-5,TGTGCCAGCAGTACGAGCGGGAGCTACAATGAGCAGTTCTTC,CASSTSGSYNEQFF
TRBJ2-2,TRBD1,TRBV3-1/TRBV3-2,TGTGCCAGCAGCCCCAACAGGCAGGGGGCCACCGGGGAGCTGTTTTTT,CASSPNRQGATGELFF
TRBJ2-1,.,TRBV4-2,TGTGCCAGCAGCCAAGATTGGGGGGGGGCCCGGTCCAGCTCCTACAATGAGCAGTTCTTC,CASSQDWGGARSSSYNEQFF
TRBJ2-7,TRBD1,TRBV9,TGTGCCAGCAGCGCCGGGACAGGTCCCTACGAGCAGTACTTC,CASSAGTGPYEQYF
TRBJ1-5,TRBD1,TRBV4-2,TGTGCCAGCAGCCAACCCATCCTAGGGACAGGGGGACATAGCAATCAGCCCCAGCATTTT,CASSQPILGTGGHSNQPQHF
TRBJ2-2,.,TRBV7-9,TGTGCCAGCAGCCTTACATGGGGAGGTGACACCGGGGAGCTGTTTTTT,CASSLTWGGDTGELFF
TRBJ2-3,.,TRBV28,TGTGCCAGCCACTCTTTTTCCCGCACAGATACGCAGTATTTT,CASHSFSRTDTQYF
TRBJ1-5,.,TRBV2,TGTGCCAGCAGTGACAGTATGACATTTAGCAATCAGCCCCAGCATTTT,CASSDSMTFSNQPQHF
TRBJ1-3,.,TRBV7-2,TGTGCCAGCAGCCCCCAGTCTTACTCTGGAAACACCATATATTTT,CASSPQSYSGNTIYF
TRBJ1-5,TRBD1,TRBV27,TGTGCCAGCAGATGGACAGGGCTTAGCAATCAGCCCCAGCATTTT,CASRWTGLSNQPQHF
TRBJ2-3,TRBD2,TRBV9,TGTGCCAGCACCGAGGGACTAGCCACAGATACGCAGTATTTT,CASTEGLATDTQYF
TRBJ2-7,TRBD1,TRBV19,TGTGCCAGTAGTAGGACAGGGGACTACGAGCAGTACTTC,CASSRTGDYEQYF
TRBJ2-1,.,TRBV27,TGTGCCAGCAGTTTATCGTTCCTAGCACACAATGAGCAGTTCTTC,CASSLSFLAHNEQFF
TRBJ2-7,TRBD1,TRBV11-3,TGTGCCAGCAGCCGAGACAGGGCCGAGCAGTACTTC,CASSRDRAEQYF
TRBJ1-2,TRBD1,TRBV6-5,TGTGCCAGCAGTTCCACGGGACAGGGGGTGCATGGCTACACCTTC,CASSSTGQGVHGYTF
TRBJ2-1,.,TRBV6-5,TGTGCCAGCAGTACCGGGAGCCAGCGCAATGAGCAGTTCTTC,CASSTGSQRNEQFF
TRBJ2-2,.,TRBV7-8,TGTGCCAGCAGTTTGACGGGGAACACCGGGGAGCTGTTTTTT,CASSLTGNTGELFF
TRBJ2-5,TRBD2,TRBV4-1,TGCGCCAGCAGCCAAGATAGTGGACTAGCGGGGGAGGAGACCCAGTACTTC,CASSQDSGLAGEETQYF
TRBJ2-5,TRBD2,TRBV7-9,TGTGCCAGCAGTCGCGCTAGCGGGGGTAGGGAGACCCAGTACTTC,CASSRASGGRETQYF
TRBJ2-1,TRBD2,TRBV4-3,TGCGCCAGCAGCCACCAGCTAGGAGCGGGAGTGGAATACAATGAGCAGTTCTTC,CASSHQLGAGVEYNEQFF
TRBJ1-5,TRBD1,TRBV6-5,TGTGCCAGCAGACCCGGACAGGTTAGCAATCAGCCCCAGCATTTT,CASRPGQVSNQPQHF
TRBJ1-1,.,TRBV7-8,TGTGCCAGCAGCCCCCCCAAGGGGGGGCGGAACACTGAAGCTTTCTTT,CASSPPKGGRNTEAFF
TRBJ2-3,.,TRBV6-1,TGTGCCAGCAGTGAAGCGCTGTACAGGGTAACGGATACGCAGTATTTT,CASSEALYRVTDTQYF